The rows below give T cell receptor beta chains drawn from one sample of a study of blood T cells in healthy people across ages. A single record per CDR3 protein comes from TCRdb applying MiXCR to the 5' RACE reads. Here the sample spans about 1.5 million distinct CDR3 sequences, less than 45% being singletons. Sequenced input: blood. These receptors originate from a woman younger than 30 in good health. Both conserved end residues are part of each CDR3. Each record gives: V gene, clone size, J gene, CDR3 protein. Clone size is stated in some rows and not others, as once, few, many or a class when expanded.

TRBV3-1	-	TRBJ2-7	CASRRAGEQYF
TRBV5-1	few	TRBJ2-7	CASSLGSSALYEQYF
TRBV15	-	TRBJ1-5	CATSRDVTGVQPQHF
TRBV4-3	few	TRBJ2-7	CASSQDLDTYEQYF
TRBV29-1	-	TRBJ2-5	CSAQQGKGDNEQYF
TRBV5-1	-	TRBJ2-3	CASSQTRISDMQYF
TRBV7-3	few	TRBJ2-3	CASSLNFGSESDTQYF
TRBV20-1	-	TRBJ2-1	CSARKGPDNEQFF
TRBV30	-	TRBJ1-1	CAWTGTGENTEAFF
TRBV7-6	few	TRBJ2-5	CASSPTTGVGETQYF
TRBV6-2/TRBV6-3	few	TRBJ2-3	CASSYSAGVDTQYF